A single T cell receptor (beta chain) is shown here with its context. This sample is drawn from a study of blood T cell repertoires in COVID-19. Study in general: Samples representing acute and convalescent COVID-19 were sourced from the United States, Italy and Spain. In each case, the material was cDNA or gDNA derived from T cells, B-cell-depleted T cells, or PBMCs.

Original data processing: Cell counts per sample came from amplifying reference gene primers. The table came from immunoSEQ multiplex PCR; TCRdb's copy has only in-frame clones and leaves some out. Clone size and the V and J calls come from that table; the DNA yielded D and trimming. This sample yields 300,000 or so clones, of which 80% to 90% are seen a single time; roughly 8% belongs to the top ten. In germline, CDR1 is SGHTA, CDR2 FQGTGA. This CDR3 is built from 14 residues. With 5 bases clipped from V and 4 bases from J, the junction kept 5 bases outside the gene matches. The chain recombines TRBV7-3 with TRBJ2-3, with 8 bases aligning to TRBD1. The sequencing sample was made of peripheral blood. The receptor comes from a woman in her forties or fifties who had recovered from COVID-19. For the CDR3, the DNA is TGTGCCAGCAGCCCGGACAGGGAAGCAGATACGCAGTATTTT. Amino acids: CASSPDREADTQYF.